This TCR beta chain is drawn from a study of T-cell reconstitution after alpha-beta-depleted transplantation in children. In germline, CDR1 is MGHRA, CDR2 YSYEKL. Trimming took off 3 bases at V and 5 bases at J, with 13 bases between the two ends. This CDR3 is 14 amino acids long. Preparation of the TCRbeta library involved a method that used unique molecular identifiers. TCRdb used MiXCR to reprocess the PCR reads, holding one entry per CDR3 protein. The sample lists more than 250,000 distinct CDR3 sequences, about 10% occurring once. The receptor comes from a human donor who donated a stem cell graft to a child with SCID. Source: PBMCs from the stem cell graft donor, taken from the stem cell graft. V gene TRBV4-1 combines with J gene TRBJ2-5, with D perhaps being TRBD1 or TRBD2 (5 bases each). CDR3 in DNA: TGCGCCAGCAGCCAGGGGGTTCTCACCGAGACCCAGTACTTC. It is translated as CASSQGVLTETQYF.